The 20 T cell receptor beta chains below come from one sample, sequenced in a study of shared clonotypes between healthy human individuals. Repertoires were generated with immunoSEQ multiplex PCR, while TCRdb's copy carries only in-frame clones and drops some. The table includes millions of clones, more than 90% detected once. Input material: naive CD4+ T cells sorted from blood. Subset reported: CD45RA+ positively selected. Receptors were obtained from a man between 18 and 35 years old in good health.

This chain joins TRBV19 and TRBJ1-3, with D maybe TRBD1 (5 bases). Germline loops: CDR1 LNHDA, CDR2 SQIVND (reference sequence). Trimming took off 3 bases at V and 5 bases at J, with 14 bases between the two ends. The CDR3 covers 15 residues. CDR3 DNA: TGTGCCAGTAGTATGGACACAGAAGGGAGAAACACCATATATTTT. This gives the protein CASSMDTEGRNTIYF.

This clone has a handful of counts. The chain has TRBV7-2 and TRBJ1-6; D not certain. Trimming removed 5 bases from V and 6 bases from J, with 11 bases in between. Germline V gives CDR1 SGHTA, CDR2 FQGNSA. This CDR3 comprises 14 residues. CDR3 bases: TGTGCCAGCAGCCTGGGTAGGCTTAATTCACCCCTCCACTTT. Its protein is CASSLGRLNSPLHF.

The chain recombines TRBV18 with TRBJ2-3, with 10 bases identical to TRBD2. V dropped 3 bases and J dropped 4; count of bases not matched to a gene: 7. CDR3 length equals 16 residues. Germline lookup yields CDR1 KGHSH and CDR2 LQKENI. The CDR3 reads CASSPSSGGSADTQYF. DNA for the CDR3: TGTGCCAGCTCACCTTCTAGCGGGGGTAGCGCAGATACGCAGTATTTT.

This sequence joins TRBV30 and TRBJ1-2, with no clear D. The CDR3 length is 13 residues. The V and J ends lost 3 bases and 3 bases respectively, with 11 bases between them. Germline V gene data show CDR1 as GTSNPN and CDR2 as SVGIG (reference sequence). The CDR3 DNA reads TGTGCCTGGAGGGGTGCGGGGTACTATGGCTACACCTTC. Its translation is CAWRGAGYYGYTF.

With respect to this clone: Additional DNA sequences in this sample encode the identical CDR3. This chain uses TRBV6-5 with TRBJ2-7, with 8 bases aligning to TRBD1. There are 15 residues in the CDR3. Germline CDR1 and CDR2: MNHEY and SVGAGI. V was clipped by 0 bases and J by 3 bases; unmatched bases: 4. The CDR3 region has the DNA TGTGCCAGCAGTTACTCTTCCAGGGGGCTCTACGAGCAGTACTTC. It encodes CASSYSSRGLYEQYF.

The chain combines TRBV28 with TRBJ2-5; 12 nucleotides align to TRBD2. The trim removed 4 bases at V and 3 bases at J, leaving 3 bases unmatched. Germline loops: CDR1 MDHEN, CDR2 SYDVKM. CDR3 size: 15 residues. The CDR3 here is CASSSRLAGEETQYF. The CDR3 DNA sequence: TGTGCCAGCAGTTCGAGACTAGCGGGGGAAGAGACCCAGTACTTC.

A note on this clone: The identical CDR3 is also encoded by other nucleotide sequences in the sample. The chain carries TRBV9 and TRBJ2-3; tentative D call: TRBD2 (6 bases). Germline V gives CDR1 SGDLS, CDR2 YYNGEE. The CDR3 is 14 residues long. V was cut by 0 bases and J by 2 bases, with 7 bases left in between. The CDR3 is CASSVGGLTDTQYF. The DNA for the CDR3 is TGTGCCAGCAGCGTAGGGGGACTCACAGATACGCAGTATTTT.

This clone was seen just once. The chain is built from TRBV4-2 and TRBJ1-5; 8 bases agree with TRBD1. This CDR3 contains 14 residues. J lost 6 bases, V lost 5 bases, and 6 bases had no gene match. Per germline, CDR1 LGHNA and CDR2 YNFKEQ. CDR3 coding DNA: TGTGCCAGCAGCGGGGGACAGGAAAGTCAGCCCCAGCATTTT. Translated: CASSGGQESQPQHF.

The gene calls are TRBV28 and TRBJ1-3; D is unclear. The V end was cut by 5 bases, the J end by 0 bases, with 8 bases between. Germline values: CDR1 MDHEN, CDR2 SYDVKM. CDR3 length equals 14 residues. As DNA, the CDR3 is TGTGCCAGCAGTGGTGTACCCTCTGGAAACACCATATATTTT. Translation: CASSGVPSGNTIYF.

CDR3 residues: CASSESGPSYEQYF. DNA for the CDR3: TGCGCCAGCAGTGAGTCGGGGCCCTCCTACGAGCAGTACTTC. The V and J genes are TRBV10-2 and TRBJ2-7; D may be TRBD1 (5 bases). V was shortened by 0 bases and J by 0 bases, with 6 bases between the two germline ends. The germline gives CDR1 WSHSY, CDR2 SAAADI. The CDR3 length is 14 residues.

The count of this clone is one. The chain employs TRBV28 and TRBJ1-4; the match to TRBD1 covers 8 bases. From germline, CDR1 is MDHEN and CDR2 SYDVKM. Losses at the gene ends were 6 bases for V and 3 bases for J; bases not matched to a gene: 9. The CDR3 length is 16 residues. The CDR3 reads CASSLGQGAANEKLFF. The CDR3 region has the DNA TGTGCCAGCAGCTTAGGGCAGGGGGCCGCTAATGAAAAACTGTTTTTT. The full variable domain, rest sourced from reference TRBV28 and TRBJ1-4, is DVKVTQSSRYLVKRTGEKVFLECVQDMDHENMFWYRQDPGLGLRLIYFSYDVKMKEKGDIPEGYSVSREKKERFSLILESASTNQTSMYLCASSLGQGAANEKLFFGSGTQLSVL.

V is TRBV27 and J is TRBJ2-7, with 13 bases that match TRBD2. The CDR3 loop spans 16 amino acids. The J segment lost 6 bases and the V segment lost 6 bases, leaving 11 bases of the junction unmatched. Germline V lookup: CDR1 MNHEY, CDR2 SMNVEV (reference sequence). The chain's CDR3 is CASSLHGLAGDFEQYF. CDR3 in DNA: TGTGCCAGCAGCTTACATGGACTAGCGGGAGATTTCGAGCAGTACTTC.

The chain recombines TRBV6-1 with TRBJ1-1; 7 bases line up with TRBD1. Germline V CDR1 and CDR2: MNHNS, SASEGT. The CDR3 spans 13 residues. V lost 9 bases and J lost 4; bases outside the gene matches: 8. The CDR3 DNA is TGTGCCAGTCAGGGACAGTTCGCCACTGAAGCTTTCTTT. Its translation is CASQGQFATEAFF.

The chain uses TRBV6-4 and TRBJ1-5; no reliable D call. V gave up 0 bases and J gave up 7 bases, with 7 bases separating them. CDR3 length: 13 residues. Per the germline V gene, CDR1 is MRHNA and CDR2 is SNTAGT. The CDR3 DNA sequence: TGTGCCAGCAGTGACTCTCCCCGGCAGCCCCAGCATTTT. It specifies CASSDSPRQPQHF.

V usage is TRBV27 and J usage is TRBJ2-3; D is possibly TRBD1 or TRBD2 (6 bases each). The CDR3 is 15 amino acids. Looked up from germline, CDR1 is MNHEY and CDR2 is SMNVEV (reference sequence). Trimming took off 7 bases at V and 1 base at J, with 15 bases between the two ends. The CDR3 DNA reads TGTGCCAGCAAACTAGGGGGGTTGGGCACAGATACGCAGTATTTT. Translation: CASKLGGLGTDTQYF.

The gene calls are TRBV10-2 and TRBJ1-1; 9 bases align to TRBD1. CDR3 length: 12 residues. The germline CDR1 and CDR2 sequences are WSHSY and SAAADI. Trimming took 10 bases from V and 7 from J; bases not matched to a gene: 7. The CDR3 sequence is CATWTGDSEAFF. The CDR3 nucleotides are TGCGCCACTTGGACAGGGGACAGTGAAGCTTTCTTT.

J is TRBJ1-1 and V is TRBV6-5; a possible D gene is TRBD1 (6 bases). The CDR3 has 13 amino acids. Trimming stripped 6 bases from V and 3 bases from J, with 11 bases between. Germline CDR1 and CDR2: MNHEY and SVGAGI. The CDR3 sequence: CASRDSLYTEAFF. The CDR3 coding sequence is TGTGCCAGCAGGGACAGTCTTTACACTGAAGCTTTCTTT.

Remarks on this clone: Other nucleotide sequences from this sample produce the same CDR3. V usage is TRBV30 and J usage is TRBJ2-5, with TRBD1 identical over 8 bases. V lost 3 bases, J lost 3 bases, and 3 bases stayed unmatched. CDR1 is GTSNPN and CDR2 is SVGIG in the germline V gene (reference sequence). The CDR3 spans 13 residues. The CDR3 here is CAWRGTGEETQYF. Here the CDR3 DNA reads TGTGCCTGGAGAGGGACAGGCGAAGAGACCCAGTACTTC.

The rearrangement uses TRBV5-1 and TRBJ1-1; tentatively, D is TRBD1 (5 bases). Trimming stripped 2 bases from V and 3 bases from J, with 11 bases between. The CDR3 length is 14 residues. Per the germline V gene, CDR1 is SGHRS and CDR2 is YFSETQ. CDR3: CASSFQGRDTEAFF. The CDR3 DNA follows: TGCGCCAGCAGCTTTCAGGGAAGGGACACTGAAGCTTTCTTT.

V gene TRBV11-2 combines with J gene TRBJ1-6, with 9 positions matching TRBD1. Per the germline V gene, CDR1 is SGHAT and CDR2 is FQNNGV. The junction had 12 bases not matched to a gene; V was cut back by 4 bases and J by 5 bases. The CDR3 contains 18 residues. The CDR3 DNA reads TGTGCCAGCAGCTCAACGACAGGGGGAAGGACTGATAATTCACCCCTCCACTTT. Amino acids: CASSSTTGGRTDNSPLHF. The full variable domain, rest sourced from reference TRBV11-2 and TRBJ1-6, is EAGVAQSPRYKIIEKRQSVAFWCNPISGHATLYWYQQILGQGPKLLIQFQNNGVVDDSQLPKDRFSAERLKGVDSTLKIQPAKLEDSAVYLCASSSTTGGRTDNSPLHFGNGTRLTVT.